This T cell receptor (beta chain) stems from a study of CXCR3-negative and CXCR3-positive naive CD8 T cells. Cells that were CD45RO-CCR7+CD27+CD95- constituted naive CD8+ T cells. Regarding the study as a whole: Compared with CXCR3-negative naive cells, CXCR3-positive naive cells showed more hydrophobic TRB CDR3s. Fresh PBMCs served for most assays, and CXCR3 expression fell partially after cryopreservation.

The CDR3 is 11 residues long. In germline, CDR1 is SQVTM, CDR2 ANQGSEA. All TRB cDNA libraries came from 5' RACE performed with UMI labels. TCRdb re-called the 5' RACE reads and shows each CDR3 protein once, DNA omitted. This sample contains about 85,000 distinct CDR3 sequences. Concerning this clonotype itself: Its target is not known.

V gene TRBV29-1 combines with J gene TRBJ1-1. This sequence originates from a human donor in good health. Some clones in this sample may be carry-over from other donors' samples. The source material was naive CXCR3+ CD8+ T cells from blood. As for subset: CD45RO-CCR7+CD27+CD95- naive CD8+ T cells expressing CXCR3 (TNR3+). This chain's CDR3 is CSVGMYTEAFF. Drawing the rest from reference TRBV29-1 and TRBJ1-1, the complete variable domain is SAVISQKPSRDICQRGTSLTIQCQVDSQVTMMFWYRQQPGQSLTLIATANQGSEATYESGFVIDKFPISRPNLTFSTLTVSNMSPEDSSIYLCSVGMYTEAFFGQGTRLTVV.